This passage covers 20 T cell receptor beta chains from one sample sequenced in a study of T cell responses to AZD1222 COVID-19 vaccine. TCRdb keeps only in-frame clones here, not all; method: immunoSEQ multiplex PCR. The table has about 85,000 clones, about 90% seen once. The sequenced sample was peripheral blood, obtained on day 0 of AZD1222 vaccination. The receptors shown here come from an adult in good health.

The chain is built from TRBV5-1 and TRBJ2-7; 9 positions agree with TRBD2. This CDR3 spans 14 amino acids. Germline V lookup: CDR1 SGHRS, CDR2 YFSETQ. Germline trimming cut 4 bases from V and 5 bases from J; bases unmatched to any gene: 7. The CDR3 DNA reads TGCGCCAGCAGCCTTAGCGGGAGTGTTAACGAGCAGTACTTC. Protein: CASSLSGSVNEQYF.

CDR3 region: CASSSTGLDQPQHF. In nucleotides, the CDR3 is TGTGCCAGCAGTTCGACAGGGTTAGATCAGCCCCAGCATTTT. This sequence joins TRBV6-5 and TRBJ1-5; 7 bases line up with TRBD1. This CDR3 has 14 residues. The V and J ends lost 4 bases and 5 bases, in that order; junction bases with no gene match: 5. The germline V gene has CDR1 MNHEY and CDR2 SVGAGI.

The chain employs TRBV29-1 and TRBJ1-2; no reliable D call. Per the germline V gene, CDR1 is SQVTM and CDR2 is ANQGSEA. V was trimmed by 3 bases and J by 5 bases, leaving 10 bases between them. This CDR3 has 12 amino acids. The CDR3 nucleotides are TGCAGCGTTGACAGTTTAAAATATGGCTACACCTTC. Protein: CSVDSLKYGYTF.

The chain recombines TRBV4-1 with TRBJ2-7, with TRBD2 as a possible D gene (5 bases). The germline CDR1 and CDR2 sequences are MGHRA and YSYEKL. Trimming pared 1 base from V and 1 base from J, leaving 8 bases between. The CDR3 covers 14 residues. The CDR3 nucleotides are TGCGCCAGCAGCCAAGTTACGGGGTCCTACGAGCAGTACTTC. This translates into CASSQVTGSYEQYF.

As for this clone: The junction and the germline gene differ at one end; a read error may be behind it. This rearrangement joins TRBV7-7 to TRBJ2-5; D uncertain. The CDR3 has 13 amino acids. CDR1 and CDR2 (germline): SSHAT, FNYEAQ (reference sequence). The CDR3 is CASSPGPRSAQYF. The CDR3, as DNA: TGTGCTAGCAGCCCCGGCCCCCGATCGGCCCAGTACTTC.

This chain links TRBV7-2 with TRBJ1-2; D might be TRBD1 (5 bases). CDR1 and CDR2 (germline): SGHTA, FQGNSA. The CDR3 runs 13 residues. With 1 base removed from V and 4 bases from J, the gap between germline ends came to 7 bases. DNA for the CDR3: TGTGCCAGCAGCTTAGGTCAGGGCTATGGCTACACCTTC. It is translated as CASSLGQGYGYTF.

The CDR3 DNA reads TGTGCCAGCAGGAACAGGGGTGCCTTTTCGTTCGGCTACACCTTC. Amino acid sequence: CASRNRGAFSFGYTF. The chain recombines TRBV11-2 with TRBJ1-2; 7 nucleotides line up with TRBD1. Losses at the gene ends were 6 bases for V and 8 bases for J; bases not matched to a gene: 15. This CDR3 comprises 15 residues. Germline V gives CDR1 SGHAT, CDR2 FQNNGV. The variable domain in full, with the rest retrieved from reference TRBV11-2 and TRBJ1-2, is EAGVAQSPRYKIIEKRQSVAFWCNPISGHATLYWYQQILGQGPKLLIQFQNNGVVDDSQLPKDRFSAERLKGVDSTLKIQPAKLEDSAVYLCASRNRGAFSFGYTFGSGTRLTVV.

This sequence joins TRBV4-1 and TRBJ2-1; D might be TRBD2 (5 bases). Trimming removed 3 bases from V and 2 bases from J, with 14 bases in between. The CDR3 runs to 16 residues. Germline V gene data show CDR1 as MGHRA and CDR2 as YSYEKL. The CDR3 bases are TGCGCCAGCAGCCAGGGAACTAGTCTCCCCTACAATGAGCAGTTCTTC. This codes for CASSQGTSLPYNEQFF.

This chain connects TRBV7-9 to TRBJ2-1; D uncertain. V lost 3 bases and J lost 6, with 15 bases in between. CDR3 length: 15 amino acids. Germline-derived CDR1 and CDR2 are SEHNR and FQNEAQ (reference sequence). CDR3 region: CASSFFLSGPNEQFF. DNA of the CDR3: TGTGCCAGCAGCTTCTTCTTGTCTGGCCCCAATGAGCAGTTCTTC.

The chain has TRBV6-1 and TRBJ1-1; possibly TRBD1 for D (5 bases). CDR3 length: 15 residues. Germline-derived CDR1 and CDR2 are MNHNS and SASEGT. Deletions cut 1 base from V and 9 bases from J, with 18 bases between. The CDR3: CASSEELAGGYQAFF. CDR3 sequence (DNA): TGTGCCAGCAGTGAAGAACTTGCCGGGGGTTACCAAGCTTTCTTT.

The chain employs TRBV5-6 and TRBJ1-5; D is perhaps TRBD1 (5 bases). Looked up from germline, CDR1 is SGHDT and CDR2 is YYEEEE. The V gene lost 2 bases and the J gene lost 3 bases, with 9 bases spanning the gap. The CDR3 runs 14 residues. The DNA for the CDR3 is TGTGCCAGCAGCTTAGGGGACTACAATCAGCCCCAGCATTTT. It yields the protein CASSLGDYNQPQHF.

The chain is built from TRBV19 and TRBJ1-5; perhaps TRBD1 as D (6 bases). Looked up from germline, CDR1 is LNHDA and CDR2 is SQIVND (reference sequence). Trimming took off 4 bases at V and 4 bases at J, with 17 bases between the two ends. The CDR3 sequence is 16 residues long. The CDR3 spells CASSKDLTGWNQPQHF. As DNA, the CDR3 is TGTGCCAGTAGTAAGGACCTGACAGGCTGGAATCAGCCCCAGCATTTT.

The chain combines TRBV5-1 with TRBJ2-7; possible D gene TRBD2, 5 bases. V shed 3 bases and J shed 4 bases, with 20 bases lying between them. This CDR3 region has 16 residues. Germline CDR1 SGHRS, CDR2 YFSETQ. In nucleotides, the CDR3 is TGCGCCAGCAGCTCAAATCCGGGAACCGCCTTGTACGAGCAGTACTTC. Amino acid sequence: CASSSNPGTALYEQYF. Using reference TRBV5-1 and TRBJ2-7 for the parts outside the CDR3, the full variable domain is KAGVTQTPRYLIKTRGQQVTLSCSPISGHRSVSWYQQTPGQGLQFLFEYFSETQRNKGNFPGRFSGRQFSNSRSEMNVSTLELGDSALYLCASSSNPGTALYEQYFGPGTRLTVT.

The CDR3 loop reads CASTIGGGPSRSGELFF. DNA of the CDR3: TGTGCCAGTACCATCGGGGGAGGGCCGTCCCGTTCCGGGGAGCTGTTTTTT. This chain joins TRBV19 and TRBJ2-2; 7 bases are a match to TRBD2. Germline CDR1 reads LNHDA; CDR2 reads SQIVND (reference sequence). Trimming removed 7 bases from V and 6 bases from J; junction bases left unmatched: 17. The CDR3 extends over 17 amino acids.

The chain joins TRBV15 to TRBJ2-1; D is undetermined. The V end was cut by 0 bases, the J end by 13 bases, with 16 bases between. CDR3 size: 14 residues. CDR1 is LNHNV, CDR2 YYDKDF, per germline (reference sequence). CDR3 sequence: CATSRDRAGPNQFF. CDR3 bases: TGTGCCACCAGCAGAGATCGGGCCGGGCCAAATCAGTTCTTC.

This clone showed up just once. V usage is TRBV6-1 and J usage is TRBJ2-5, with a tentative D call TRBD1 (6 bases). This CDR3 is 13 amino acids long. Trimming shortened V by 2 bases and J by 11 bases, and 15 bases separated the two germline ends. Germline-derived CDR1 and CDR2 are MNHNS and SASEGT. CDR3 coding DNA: TGTGCCAGCAGTGAATTTGGGGGCCCGAGTCAGTACTTC. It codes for CASSEFGGPSQYF.

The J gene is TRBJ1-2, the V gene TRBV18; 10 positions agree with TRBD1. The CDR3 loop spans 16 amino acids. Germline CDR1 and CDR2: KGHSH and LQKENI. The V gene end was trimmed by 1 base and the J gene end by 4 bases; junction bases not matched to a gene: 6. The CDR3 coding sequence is TGTGCCAGCTCACCACAGGGGACAGGGGTTTTCTATGGCTACACCTTC. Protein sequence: CASSPQGTGVFYGYTF.

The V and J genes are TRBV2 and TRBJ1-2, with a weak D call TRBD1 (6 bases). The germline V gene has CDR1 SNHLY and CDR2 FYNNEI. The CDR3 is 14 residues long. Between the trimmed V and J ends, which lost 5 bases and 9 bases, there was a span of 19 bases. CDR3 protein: CASSLTGPQPSYTF. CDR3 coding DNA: TGTGCCAGCAGTCTTACAGGGCCTCAGCCTAGCTACACCTTC.

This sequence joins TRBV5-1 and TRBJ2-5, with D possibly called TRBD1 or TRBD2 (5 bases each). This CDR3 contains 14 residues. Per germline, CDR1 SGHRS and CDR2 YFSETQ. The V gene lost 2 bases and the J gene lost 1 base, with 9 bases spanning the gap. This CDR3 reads CASSFGGSQETQYF. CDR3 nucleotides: TGCGCCAGCAGCTTTGGGGGTAGCCAAGAGACCCAGTACTTC.

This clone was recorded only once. CDR3: CAISEGRNTRNEQFF. CDR3 bases: TGTGCCATCAGTGAGGGCCGAAATACCCGTAATGAGCAGTTCTTC. The V gene is TRBV10-3, the J gene TRBJ2-1; D gene uncertain. Germline V gives CDR1 ENHRY, CDR2 SYGVKD. The CDR3 has 15 residues. V dropped 2 bases and J dropped 7 bases, with 15 bases sitting between them.